The clone carrying this T cell receptor beta chain has a count of ten or more. This CDR3 comprises 13 residues. The V gene lost 3 bases and the J gene lost 1 base, with 6 bases spanning the gap. Germline CDR1 and CDR2: MDHEN and SYDVKM. The entry originates in a study of T-cell reconstitution after alpha-beta-depleted transplantation in children. Unique molecular identifiers were used in preparing the TCRbeta library. TCRdb used MiXCR to reprocess the PCR reads, holding one entry per CDR3 protein. Among around 200,000 distinct CDR3 sequences listed, about 6.4% were seen once. The material was PBMCs from the stem cell graft donor, obtained from the stem cell graft. The chain employs TRBV28 and TRBJ2-5; D gene unclear. This clonotype was obtained from a human donor who donated a stem cell graft to a child with Wiskott-Aldrich syndrome. CDR3 protein: CASSFDFQETQYF. The CDR3 DNA follows: TGTGCCAGCAGTTTTGATTTCCAAGAGACCCAGTACTTC.